The clone carrying this T cell receptor beta chain was detected only a few times. Compared with germline, one end of the junction differs, possibly owing to a read error. When ophthalmopathy did not progress within 18 months, Graves' hyperthyroidism was considered stable. Pregnant or lactating patients were excluded, as were those with uncontrolled infection or other autoimmune disease. The TCR beta CDR3 regions underwent amplification using RNA transcripts as the source. HTBI primers were employed in a first-round RT-PCR of the TCR CDR3. MiXCR, run by TCRdb on the multiplex PCR reads, gives a single entry per CDR3 protein. The top ten clones hold about 30% of a sample with about 550,000 distinct CDR3 sequences, around 20% of them seen once. This CDR3 spans 13 amino acids. The data were taken from a study of T cells in Graves' hyperthyroidism and ophthalmopathy.

This rearrangement joins TRBV12-3 or TRBV12-4 to TRBJ1-2; D may be TRBD1 (5 bases). The clonotype originates from a man aged 18 to 30 with Graves' hyperthyroidism. The sample taken for sequencing was blood. CDR3 DNA: TGTGCCAGCAGTACTCTCGGACACTATGGTTACACCTTC. It encodes CASSTLGHYGYTF.